A selection of T cell receptor beta chains follows, all from one sample in a study of Graves' ophthalmopathy and Graves' hyperthyroidism. Via MiXCR, TCRdb re-called the multiplex PCR reads, giving one row per CDR3 protein. The sample holds some 1.1 million distinct CDR3 sequences; around a third are singletons and the top ten take 11%. The material sequenced was peripheral blood or thyroid tissue (not recorded which). The source is an adult man with Graves' hyperthyroidism. Each CDR3 is given with its conserved first and last residue. D genes are given only for firm matches. The listing skips clone size in some rows; elsewhere it reads once, few, many or a size class.

d_call,clone_size,v_call,j_call,cdr3_nt,cdr3_aa
TRBD1,many,TRBV7-3,TRBJ2-2,TGTGCCAGCAGCAAGACGCAGGACAGGGTACACACCGGGGAGCTGTTTTTT,CASSKTQDRVHTGELFF
NA,few,TRBV10-1,TRBJ1-6,TGTGCCAGCACCGAGGATAGGGTTGGTTCACCCCTCCACTTT,CASTEDRVGSPLHF
TRBD1,NA,TRBV20-1,TRBJ2-2,TGCAGTGCTAGAGGCGACAGGGGGAGGGCCGGGGAGCTGTTTTTT,CSARGDRGRAGELFF
NA,NA,TRBV5-6,TRBJ1-2,TGTGCCAGCAAAACCTGGGGGGGCTATGGCTACACCTTC,CASKTWGGYGYTF
NA,NA,TRBV7-9,TRBJ2-1,TGTGCCAGCAGCTTACAAGGAGGCGGGTTTCGTAATGAGCAGTTCTTC,CASSLQGGGFRNEQFF
TRBD1,few,TRBV6-5,TRBJ2-6,TGTGCCAGCAGTGACAGGGGATCGTCTGGGGCCAACGTCCTGACTTTC,CASSDRGSSGANVLTF
NA,many,TRBV10-2,TRBJ1-1,TGCGCCAGCAGTGGAACCTCGCGGGGGACGCGTAACACTGAAGCTTTCTTT,CASSGTSRGTRNTEAFF
NA,NA,TRBV5-4,TRBJ1-1,TGTGCCAGCAGCCCCCAGACAGGGAACACTGAAGCTTTCTTT,CASSPQTGNTEAFF
TRBD2,many,TRBV19,TRBJ2-5,TGTGCCAGTAGTATCCAGCGGGGGCAGACTGAGACCCAGTACTTC,CASSIQRGQTETQYF
TRBD2,many,TRBV5-1,TRBJ2-2,TGCGCCAGCAGCCGGAACCTAGCGGGAGCGGACGGGGAGCTGTTTTTT,CASSRNLAGADGELFF
TRBD2,NA,TRBV5-1,TRBJ2-7,TGCGCCAGCAGCTTGGCCGGTCTGCGGGAGACCTACGAGCAGTACTTC,CASSLAGLRETYEQYF
TRBD1,few,TRBV7-9,TRBJ2-2,TGTGCCAGCAGCCATAGTGGACAGGGGAACACCGGGGAGCTGTTTTTT,CASSHSGQGNTGELFF
TRBD1,NA,TRBV9,TRBJ1-1,TGTGCCAGCAGCGACCCCGGGACAGGGGGGTACACTGAAGCTTTCTTT,CASSDPGTGGYTEAFF
NA,many,TRBV9,TRBJ1-6,TGTGCCAGTGGAGACAGGCCAGGTTCACCCCTCCACTTT,CASGDRPGSPLHF
NA,NA,TRBV29-1,TRBJ1-2,TGCAGCGTTGTTACGGCGGAAGGCTACACCTTC,CSVVTAEGYTF
NA,few,TRBV7-2,TRBJ1-3,TGTGCCAGCAGCTTAGCGCGCAGTCATGGAAACACCATATATTTT,CASSLARSHGNTIYF
TRBD1,NA,TRBV29-1,TRBJ2-2,TGCGCCCGCCAGGGGGTAGGGGGAACCGGGGAGCTGGTTTTT,CARQGVGGTGELVF
NA,many,TRBV7-2,TRBJ2-2,TGTGCCAGCGGGACCAACGCGTTCGCGAACACCGGGGAGCTGTTTTTT,CASGTNAFANTGELFF
NA,many,TRBV4-1,TRBJ1-4,TGCGCCAGCAGCCAAGAGACCCCAATTGGTGAAAAACTGTTTTTT,CASSQETPIGEKLFF
TRBD1,many,TRBV2,TRBJ2-7,TGTGCCAGCAGCATCAGGGGGCCCCCCTACGAGCAGTACTTC,CASSIRGPPYEQYF
NA,NA,TRBV24-1,TRBJ1-5,TGTGCCACCAGTGATTTGTGGATGCGAGGGAGCGATCAGCCCCAGCATTTT,CATSDLWMRGSDQPQHF
NA,NA,TRBV5-4,TRBJ2-5,TGTGCCAGCAGCTCCGAGCGCGGGGAGACCCAGTACTTC,CASSSERGETQYF
NA,many,TRBV25-1,TRBJ2-7,TGTGCCAGCAGTGGACCCAGGGACGTCTACGAGCAGTACTTC,CASSGPRDVYEQYF
NA,many,TRBV20-1,TRBJ1-1,TGCAGTGCTAGGTTTTTGCTAGGACGGCCGAACACTGAAGCTTTCTTT,CSARFLLGRPNTEAFF
NA,few,TRBV28,TRBJ2-7,TGTGCCAGCAGACCTCCCCCGACGAGCGAGCAGTACTTC,CASRPPPTSEQYF
NA,NA,TRBV28,TRBJ2-6,TGTGCCAGCAGTTATCGGGGGATCGGGGCCAACGTCCTGACTTTC,CASSYRGIGANVLTF
TRBD1,once,TRBV15,TRBJ2-7,TGTGCCACCAGCACCGGCACAGGGGCGACTGTCTACGAGCAGTACTTC,CATSTGTGATVYEQYF
NA,many,TRBV7-8,TRBJ2-7,TGTGCCAGCAGCCCCCTCCGGACAGCAACTACCTACGAGCGGCAGTACTTC,CASSPLRTATTYERQYF
NA,many,TRBV2,TRBJ1-5,TGTGCCAGCAGTGGGTCCAGAGACAATCAGCCCCAGCATTTT,CASSGSRDNQPQHF
TRBD1,few,TRBV7-6,TRBJ2-7,TGTGCCAGCAGCTTAGGACAGGGCCCCAACCCTCCCTACGAGCAGTACTTC,CASSLGQGPNPPYEQYF
TRBD1,NA,TRBV9,TRBJ1-6,TGTGCCAGCAGCCGTGGCGACAGGGTAAACTCACCCCTCCACTTT,CASSRGDRVNSPLHF
TRBD2,many,TRBV7-2,TRBJ2-5,TGTGCCAGCAGCTTAGCGCTAGCGGGGGGCCTCCAAGAGACCCAGTACTTC,CASSLALAGGLQETQYF
TRBD1,NA,TRBV5-1,TRBJ1-4,TGCGCCAGCGGTAAAACGGGACAGGGGGATGAAAAACTGTTTTTT,CASGKTGQGDEKLFF
NA,few,TRBV10-2,TRBJ2-6,TGCGCCAGCAGTGAGCCGCACCGCTCTGGGGCCAACGTCCTGACTTTC,CASSEPHRSGANVLTF
NA,NA,TRBV15,TRBJ2-5,TGTGCCACCAGCAGCTTGGGGGAGTACCAAGAGACCCAGTACTTC,CATSSLGEYQETQYF
TRBD2,few,TRBV29-1,TRBJ2-7,TGCAGCGTTGGAAGCGGGAGGGCCTTCGGCGAGCAGTACTTC,CSVGSGRAFGEQYF
NA,few,TRBV5-6,TRBJ2-6,TGTGCCAGCCAGATTGGGGCCAACGTCCTGACTTTC,CASQIGANVLTF
NA,many,TRBV9,TRBJ1-2,TGTGCCAGCAGAACTTCAGGCAAGTTCGGCTATGGCTACACCTTC,CASRTSGKFGYGYTF
NA,many,TRBV29-1,TRBJ2-2,TGCAGCGTTGTTGCGGTGAACACCGGGGAGCTGTTTTTT,CSVVAVNTGELFF
NA,many,TRBV20-1,TRBJ1-6,TGCAGTGCTAGTGTGGGAGGCTCGCGCTCACCCCTCCACTTT,CSASVGGSRSPLHF
TRBD1,NA,TRBV5-4,TRBJ1-2,TGTGCCAGCAGCTTGAATTCAGGGGGGCATGGCTACACCTTC,CASSLNSGGHGYTF
NA,NA,TRBV5-1,TRBJ1-1,TGCGCCAGCAGTACCGACTCGAGGGGTGAAGCTTTCTTT,CASSTDSRGEAFF
NA,NA,TRBV6-5,TRBJ2-2,TGTGCCAGCGGAGAGGCCGCGAACACCGGGGAGCTGTTTTTT,CASGEAANTGELFF
NA,NA,TRBV12-3/TRBV12-4,TRBJ2-7,TGTGCCAGCAGTCTCGGGACCCCTATTGAGGTTCCCGAGCAGTACTTC,CASSLGTPIEVPEQYF
TRBD2,many,TRBV7-8,TRBJ2-7,TGTGCCAGCAGCTTACGGCGGGAGGACCACGAGCAGTACTTC,CASSLRREDHEQYF
TRBD1,many,TRBV15,TRBJ2-7,TGTGCCACCAGCAGAGTGGCAGGGGGCATTCACGAGCAGTACTTC,CATSRVAGGIHEQYF
TRBD1,many,TRBV10-3,TRBJ1-2,TGTGCCATCACTCCAGGGGGAAGTGGCTATGGCTACACCTTC,CAITPGGSGYGYTF
TRBD2,once,TRBV7-9,TRBJ2-7,TGTGCCAGCAGCTCCGGGACTAGCAGGAGGACTACGTTCTTC,CASSSGTSRRTTFF
TRBD1,NA,TRBV7-8,TRBJ1-4,TGTGCCAGCAGGTCTGGGACAGGGATAGGAGATGAAAAACTGTTTTTT,CASRSGTGIGDEKLFF